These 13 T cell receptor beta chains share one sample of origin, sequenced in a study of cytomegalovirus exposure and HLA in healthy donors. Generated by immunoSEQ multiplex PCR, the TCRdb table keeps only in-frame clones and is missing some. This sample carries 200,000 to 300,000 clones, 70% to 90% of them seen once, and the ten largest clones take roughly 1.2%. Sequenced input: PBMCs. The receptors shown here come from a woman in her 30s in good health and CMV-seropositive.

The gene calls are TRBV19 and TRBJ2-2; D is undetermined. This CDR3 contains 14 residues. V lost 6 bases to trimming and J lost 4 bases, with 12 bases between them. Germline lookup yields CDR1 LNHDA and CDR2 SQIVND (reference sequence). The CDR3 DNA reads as TGTGCCAGTAGAAGTCCGAGAGGCACCGGGGAGCTGTTTTTT. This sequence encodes CASRSPRGTGELFF.

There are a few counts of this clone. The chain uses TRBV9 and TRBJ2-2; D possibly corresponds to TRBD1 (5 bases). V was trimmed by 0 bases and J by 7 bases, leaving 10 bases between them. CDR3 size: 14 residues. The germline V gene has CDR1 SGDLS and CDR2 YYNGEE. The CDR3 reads CASSVAPGYGELFF. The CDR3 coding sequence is TGTGCCAGCAGCGTAGCTCCAGGGTACGGGGAGCTGTTTTTT.

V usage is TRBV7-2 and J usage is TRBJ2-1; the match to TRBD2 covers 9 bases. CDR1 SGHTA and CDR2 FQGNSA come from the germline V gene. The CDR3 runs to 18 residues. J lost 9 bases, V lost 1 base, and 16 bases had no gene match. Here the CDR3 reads CASSLDFASGILGSEQFF. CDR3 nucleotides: TGTGCCAGCAGCTTAGATTTCGCTAGCGGGATTTTAGGAAGTGAGCAGTTCTTC.

The CDR3 DNA reads as TGTGCCACCAAAGGACAGGGGTTTTTTACCGGGGAGCTGTTTTTT. Translated: CATKGQGFFTGELFF. V and J are TRBV15 and TRBJ2-2; TRBD1 agrees at 9 bases. This CDR3 is built from 15 residues. The V and J ends lost 7 bases and 5 bases, in that order; junction bases with no gene match: 8. The germline gives CDR1 LNHNV, CDR2 YYDKDF (reference sequence).

The CDR3 bases are TGTGCCAGCAGCCGGGGGGGTAATGAGCAGTTCTTC. Its translation is CASSRGGNEQFF. The chain combines TRBV6-5 with TRBJ2-1; 8 nucleotides match TRBD2. Germline assignment: CDR1 MNHEY and CDR2 SVGAGI. The V and J ends lost 6 bases and 7 bases, in that order; junction bases with no gene match: 2. CDR3 length: 12 amino acids.

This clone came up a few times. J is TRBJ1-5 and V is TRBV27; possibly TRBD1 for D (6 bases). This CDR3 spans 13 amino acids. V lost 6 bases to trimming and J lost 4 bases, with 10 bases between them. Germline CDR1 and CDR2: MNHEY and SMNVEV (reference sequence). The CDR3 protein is CASRDRPNQPQHF. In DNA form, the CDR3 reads TGTGCCAGCAGAGACAGGCCGAATCAGCCCCAGCATTTT.

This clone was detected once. CDR3 amino acids: CSVESPGQGSTYEQYF. As DNA, the CDR3 is TGCAGCGTTGAATCCCCTGGGCAGGGGAGTACCTACGAGCAGTACTTC. This chain connects TRBV29-1 to TRBJ2-7, with a tentative D call TRBD1 (6 bases). CDR1 and CDR2 (germline): SQVTM, ANQGSEA. The CDR3 covers 16 residues. V was shortened by 2 bases and J by 2 bases, with 19 bases between the two germline ends.

CDR3 bases: TGTGCCAGCAGTCCTATCCCCCGTAACATTCAGTACTTC. This codes for CASSPIPRNIQYF. The V gene is TRBV28, the J gene TRBJ2-4; D unclear. Germline V gene data show CDR1 as MDHEN and CDR2 as SYDVKM. The CDR3 length is 13 residues. With 5 bases removed from V and 7 bases from J, the gap between germline ends came to 12 bases.

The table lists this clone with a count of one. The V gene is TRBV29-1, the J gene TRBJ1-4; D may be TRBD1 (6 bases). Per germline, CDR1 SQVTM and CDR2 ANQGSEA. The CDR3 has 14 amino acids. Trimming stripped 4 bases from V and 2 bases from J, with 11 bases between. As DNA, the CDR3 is TGCAGCGTTGGATCAGGGGCTACTAATGAAAAACTGTTTTTT. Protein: CSVGSGATNEKLFF.

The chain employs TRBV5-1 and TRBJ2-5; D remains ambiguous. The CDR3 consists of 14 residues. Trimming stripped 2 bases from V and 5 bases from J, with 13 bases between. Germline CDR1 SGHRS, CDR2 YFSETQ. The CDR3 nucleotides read TGCGCCAGCAGCTTTTCAGGTCAGGCGGAGACCCAGTACTTC. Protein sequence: CASSFSGQAETQYF.

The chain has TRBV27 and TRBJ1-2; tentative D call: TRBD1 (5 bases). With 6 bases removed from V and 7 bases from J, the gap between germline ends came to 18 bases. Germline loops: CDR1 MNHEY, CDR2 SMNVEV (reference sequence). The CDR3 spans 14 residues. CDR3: CASRTSGIARGYTF. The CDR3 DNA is TGTGCCAGCAGGACCTCAGGGATTGCACGTGGCTACACCTTC.

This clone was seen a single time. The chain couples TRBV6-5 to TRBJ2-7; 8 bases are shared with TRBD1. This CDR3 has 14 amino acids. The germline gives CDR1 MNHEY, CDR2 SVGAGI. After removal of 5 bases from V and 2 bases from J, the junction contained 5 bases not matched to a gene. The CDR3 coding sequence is TGTGCCAGCAGTGCCAGGGACAGGACCTACGAGCAGTACTTC. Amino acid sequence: CASSARDRTYEQYF.

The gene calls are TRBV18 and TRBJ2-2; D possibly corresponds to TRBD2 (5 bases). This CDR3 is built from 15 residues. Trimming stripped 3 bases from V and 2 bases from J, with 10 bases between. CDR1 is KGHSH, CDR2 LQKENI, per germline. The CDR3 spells CASSPGSSNTGELFF. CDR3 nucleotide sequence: TGTGCCAGCTCACCGGGGAGCTCAAACACCGGGGAGCTGTTTTTT.